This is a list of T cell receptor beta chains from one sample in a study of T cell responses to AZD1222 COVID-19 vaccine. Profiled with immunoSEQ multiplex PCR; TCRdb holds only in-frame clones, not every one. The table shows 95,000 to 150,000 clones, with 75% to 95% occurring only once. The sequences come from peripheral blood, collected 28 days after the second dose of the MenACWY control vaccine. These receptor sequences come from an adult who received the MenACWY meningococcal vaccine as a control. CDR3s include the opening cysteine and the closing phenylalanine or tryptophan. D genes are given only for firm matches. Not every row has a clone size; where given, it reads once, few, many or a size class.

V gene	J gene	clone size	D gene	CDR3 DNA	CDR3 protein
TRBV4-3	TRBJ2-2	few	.	TGCGCCAGCAGCCAAGATCTGCAGGGTCTTGACACCGGGGAGCTGTTTTTT	CASSQDLQGLDTGELFF
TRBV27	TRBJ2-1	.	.	TGTGCCAGCAGTCGGGCCAATCGACAGACCTACAATGAGCAGTTCTTC	CASSRANRQTYNEQFF
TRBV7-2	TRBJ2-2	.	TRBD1	TGTGCCAGCAGCTTAGGGCCAGGGGGTGTCACCGGGGAGCTGTTTTTT	CASSLGPGGVTGELFF
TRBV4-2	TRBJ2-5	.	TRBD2	TGTGCCAGCAGCCAAGATGAGCTAGCGGGGGGCACGGAGACCCAGTACTTC	CASSQDELAGGTETQYF
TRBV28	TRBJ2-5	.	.	TGTGCCAGCAGTTTCGCGGGAACGCAGGGGACCCAGTACTTC	CASSFAGTQGTQYF
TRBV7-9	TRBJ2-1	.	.	TGTGCCAGCAGCTTCGGGATGCATGAGCAGTTCTTC	CASSFGMHEQFF
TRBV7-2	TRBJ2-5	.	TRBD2	TGTGCCAGCAGCTTTGGGTCTAGCGGTAAAGAGACCCAGTACTTC	CASSFGSSGKETQYF
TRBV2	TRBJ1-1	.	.	TGTGCCAGCAGTGTTTATAGGGGGAACACTGAAGCTTTCTTT	CASSVYRGNTEAFF
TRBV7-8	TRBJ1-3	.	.	TGTGCCAGCAGCTCCTACAGGTTCTCCTCTGGAAACACCATATATTTT	CASSSYRFSSGNTIYF
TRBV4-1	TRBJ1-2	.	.	TGCGCCAGCAGCCAAGACCCACAGGGTAGAGGCTACACCTTC	CASSQDPQGRGYTF
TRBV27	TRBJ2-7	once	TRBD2	TGTGCCAGCAGTTTTGGGGGGCCGGGGCTAGCGGGAGGCGAGCAGTACTTC	CASSFGGPGLAGGEQYF
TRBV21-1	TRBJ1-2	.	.	TGTGCCAGCACCAGTCCCTTCCCTGGGGACAGACTCTCCAAGTCTGGCTACACCTTC	CASTSPFPGDRLSKSGYTF
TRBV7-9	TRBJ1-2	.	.	TGTGCCAGCAGCTTATTTGGGGCTGGCTACACCTTC	CASSLFGAGYTF
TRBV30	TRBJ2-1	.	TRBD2	TGTGCCTGGACTAGCGGGAGGGTGTGGGTTGAGCAGTTCTTC	CAWTSGRVWVEQFF
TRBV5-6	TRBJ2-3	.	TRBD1	TGTGCCAGCAGCGTATACAGGGGTGGAGGCACAGATACGCAGTATTTT	CASSVYRGGGTDTQYF
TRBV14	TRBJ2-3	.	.	TGTGCCAGCAGCCCCTTAGGGGTAAGCACAGATACGCAGTATTTT	CASSPLGVSTDTQYF
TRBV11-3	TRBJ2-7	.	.	TGTGCCAGCAGCGACAGAGAGTACGAGCAGTACTTC	CASSDREYEQYF
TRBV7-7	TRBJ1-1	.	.	TGTGCCAGCAGCTTGGTCCCGAACACTGAAGCTTTCTTT	CASSLVPNTEAFF
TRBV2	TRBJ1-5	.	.	TGTGCCAGCGGTTCAGGGACTAGCAATCAGCCCCAGCATTTT	CASGSGTSNQPQHF
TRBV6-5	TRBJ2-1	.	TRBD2	TGTGCCAGCAGGTTAGCGGGTAATGAGCAGTTCTTC	CASRLAGNEQFF
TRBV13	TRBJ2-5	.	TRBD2	TGTGCCAGCAGCTCACCAACTAGCGGCCAAGAGACCCAGTACTTC	CASSSPTSGQETQYF
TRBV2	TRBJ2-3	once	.	TGTGCCAGCAGTGAACAGATCTCCCGTCCTACGCAGTATTTT	CASSEQISRPTQYF
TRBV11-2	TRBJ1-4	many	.	TGTGCCAGCAGGAGAGGGGGTGGGGGCGCAACTAATGAAAAACTGTTTTTT	CASRRGGGGATNEKLFF
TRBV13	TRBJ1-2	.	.	TGTGCCATCAGAACGACGGAGAACTATGGCTACACCTTC	CAIRTTENYGYTF
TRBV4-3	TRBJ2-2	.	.	TGCGCCAGCAGCCAAGGCGGGATCCGGGACACCCACACCGGGGAGCTGTTTTTT	CASSQGGIRDTHTGELFF
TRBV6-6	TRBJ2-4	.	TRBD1	TGTGCCAGCAGTTACCCGGGGGGACAGGGTGAAATTCAGTACTTC	CASSYPGGQGEIQYF
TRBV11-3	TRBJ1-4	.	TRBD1	TGTGCCAGCAGCTTAGAGGGAGGGGGACAGGAAAATGAAAAACTGTTTTTT	CASSLEGGGQENEKLFF
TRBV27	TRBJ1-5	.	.	TGTGCCAGCAGTTTTCGGGGGTGGGCGGATCAGCCCCAGCATTTT	CASSFRGWADQPQHF
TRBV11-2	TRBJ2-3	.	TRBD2	TGTGCCAGCAGCCCAATAGCGGGGGGGCTAGGAGATACGCAGTATTTT	CASSPIAGGLGDTQYF
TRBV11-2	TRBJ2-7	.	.	TGTGCCAGCAGCCCCGGGCTAGTCTACGAGCAGTACTTC	CASSPGLVYEQYF
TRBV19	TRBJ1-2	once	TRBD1	TGTGCCAGTAGTACGCAGGGGGGCGACTATGGCTACACCTTC	CASSTQGGDYGYTF
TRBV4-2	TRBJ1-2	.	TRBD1	TGTGCCAGCAGCCAAGCGGACAGGGGGCCTTCAGACTATGGCTACACCTTC	CASSQADRGPSDYGYTF
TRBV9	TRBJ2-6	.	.	TGTGCCAGCAGCGTATACCTCTCTGGGGCCAACGTCCTGACTTTC	CASSVYLSGANVLTF
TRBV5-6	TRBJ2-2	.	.	TGTGCCAGCAGCTTCGGACCCAACACCGGGGAGCTGTTTTTT	CASSFGPNTGELFF
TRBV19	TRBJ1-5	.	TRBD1	TGTGCCAGTAGTCCAACAGGGGGTAATAGCAATCAGCCCCAGCATTTT	CASSPTGGNSNQPQHF
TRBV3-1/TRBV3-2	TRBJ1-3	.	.	TGTGCCAGCAGCCAGGGACGGAACTCTGGAAACACCATATATTTT	CASSQGRNSGNTIYF
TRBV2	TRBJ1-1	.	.	TGTGCCAGCAGGCCTACAGGGATCCCGAACACTGAAGCTTTCTTT	CASRPTGIPNTEAFF
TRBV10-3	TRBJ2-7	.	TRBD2	TGTGCCATCAGTGAGGGGGGACTAGCCTACGAGCAGTACTTC	CAISEGGLAYEQYF
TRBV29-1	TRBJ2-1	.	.	TGCAGCGTGGCCATGAGTGGAGGGATATACAATGAGCAGTTCTTC	CSVAMSGGIYNEQFF
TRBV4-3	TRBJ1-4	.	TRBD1	TGCGCCAGCAGCCGGCTTCACCCGGACAGGGGCTGGGATGAAAAACTGTTTTTT	CASSRLHPDRGWDEKLFF
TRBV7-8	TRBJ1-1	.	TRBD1	TGTGCCAGCAGCTTCAGGACAGGGGTAAACACTGAAGCTTTCTTT	CASSFRTGVNTEAFF